This entry lists 29 T cell receptor beta chains sequenced from one sample in a study of cytomegalovirus exposure and HLA in healthy donors. The PCR ran on 60 Vbeta and 13 Jbeta primers. The data were produced by immunoSEQ multiplex PCR, yet TCRdb's version contains in-frame clones alone and is incomplete. The sample has more than 120,000 clones, 70% to 80% seen once. Sequencing used PBMCs. The receptors here all came from a woman aged 40 to 50 in good health and CMV-seropositive.

CDR3 amino acids: CSVDLGGQGTDTQYF. The CDR3 region has the DNA TGCAGCGTTGACTTAGGGGGACAGGGGACAGATACGCAGTATTTT. This chain links TRBV29-1 with TRBJ2-3; 10 bases map to TRBD1. V trimming: 3 bases; J trimming: 3 bases; junction bases outside the gene matches: 6. Germline CDR1 is SQVTM and CDR2 is ANQGSEA. The CDR3 consists of 15 residues.

This clone turned up a few times. This chain connects TRBV6-7 to TRBJ1-5, with TRBD1 matching over 8 bases. TRBV6-7 falls under the ORF class, with uncertain function. This CDR3 comprises 14 residues. The J segment lost 1 base and the V segment lost 6 bases, leaving 2 bases of the junction unmatched. The CDR3 DNA follows: TGTGCCAGCAGGGACAGGGAGAGCAATCAGCCCCAGCATTTT. It yields the protein CASRDRESNQPQHF.

This clone was counted once. The chain couples TRBV4-1 to TRBJ2-7, with unresolved D. The V end lost 4 bases, the J end lost 11 bases, and 27 bases lay between the germline ends. The CDR3 contains 16 residues. Per germline, CDR1 MGHRA and CDR2 YSYEKL. CDR3 region: CASSLDPGSPFPEKYF. The CDR3, as DNA: TGCGCCAGCAGCCTAGACCCCGGATCGCCCTTCCCGGAGAAGTACTTC.

The genes are TRBV30 and TRBJ2-1; TRBD2 agrees at 7 bases. The trim removed 5 bases at V and 13 bases at J, leaving 11 bases unmatched. The CDR3 totals 12 residues. In germline, CDR1 is GTSNPN, CDR2 SVGIG (reference sequence). The CDR3 protein is CAWATVRDYQFF. The CDR3 DNA sequence: TGTGCCTGGGCCACAGTCCGGGACTATCAGTTCTTC.

The chain links TRBV7-8 to TRBJ1-3; the match to TRBD1 covers 10 bases. Germline CDR1 reads SGHVS; CDR2 reads FQNEAQ. V shed 2 bases and J 8 bases; nucleotides not matched to a gene: 3. The CDR3 is 14 amino acids. CDR3 amino acids: CASSLRQGADTIYF. CDR3 coding DNA: TGTGCCAGCAGCTTAAGACAGGGGGCCGACACCATATATTTT.

This clone was counted a few times. CDR3 nucleotide sequence: TGCAGCGTTTGGGCCAGGGGAACGGCTGAAGCTTTCTTT. It is translated as CSVWARGTAEAFF. The V call is TRBV29-1, the J call TRBJ1-1, with a tentative D call TRBD1 (6 bases). This CDR3 contains 13 residues. Trimming removed 5 bases from V and 6 bases from J, with 16 bases in between. The germline V gene encodes CDR1 SQVTM and CDR2 ANQGSEA.

Points on this clone: This CDR3 is also generated by other DNA sequences in the sample. V is TRBV7-9 and J is TRBJ1-1; perhaps TRBD1 as D (5 bases). CDR3 size: 12 residues. The V gene's germline CDR1 is SEHNR and CDR2 FQNEAQ (reference sequence). Between the trimmed V and J ends, which lost 2 bases and 5 bases, there was a span of 6 bases. This CDR3 is CASSLRGTEAFF. CDR3 in DNA: TGTGCCAGCAGCTTACGGGGGACTGAAGCTTTCTTT.

This clone appeared a few times. Distinct nucleotide sequences in the sample also encode this CDR3. The CDR3 loop reads CASSPGQGTDTQYF. The CDR3 region has the DNA TGCGCCAGCAGCCCGGGACAGGGGACAGATACGCAGTATTTT. The rearrangement joins TRBV5-1 to TRBJ2-3; TRBD1 agrees at 10 bases. Germline CDR1 and CDR2: SGHRS and YFSETQ. Trimming removed 4 bases from V and 3 bases from J; junction bases left unmatched: 2. This CDR3 has 14 residues.

The chain joins TRBV7-2 to TRBJ2-3; 9 bases are a match to TRBD2. This CDR3 has 15 residues. Germline values: CDR1 SGHTA, CDR2 FQGNSA. J gave up 6 bases and V 0 bases, and 4 bases lay outside the gene matches. The CDR3 sequence: CASSLALRGGDTQYF. The CDR3 nucleotides read TGTGCCAGCAGCTTAGCGCTGCGGGGGGGGGATACGCAGTATTTT.

V gene TRBV28 combines with J gene TRBJ2-1, with 9 bases fitting TRBD2. The CDR3 has 15 residues. The trim removed 4 bases at V and 8 bases at J, leaving 9 bases unmatched. Germline CDR1 is MDHEN and CDR2 is SYDVKM. The CDR3 coding sequence is TGTGCCAGCAGTTCTCCTAGCGGGAATTTCTATGAGCAGTTCTTC. Translated: CASSSPSGNFYEQFF.

The chain combines TRBV6-4 with TRBJ2-1, with D perhaps matching TRBD2 (7 bases). The germline V gene has CDR1 MRHNA and CDR2 SNTAGT. Trimming removed 6 bases at V and 2 bases at J, with 14 bases between. CDR3 length: 15 amino acids. CDR3 bases: TGTGCCAGCAGCTCAAAGGGGGGGGCCTACAATGAGCAGTTCTTC. This codes for CASSSKGGAYNEQFF.

Of note for this clone: Other nucleotide sequences in the sample specify the same CDR3. The V gene is TRBV5-1, the J gene TRBJ2-1, with 10 positions matching TRBD2. V gave up 0 bases and J gave up 8 bases; unmatched junction bases: 8. The CDR3 has 16 residues. Germline-derived CDR1 and CDR2 are SGHRS and YFSETQ. CDR3 sequence (DNA): TGCGCCAGCAGCTTGGCGCCGGGAGCGGGAGGGTATGAGCAGTTCTTC. It is translated as CASSLAPGAGGYEQFF.

V and J are TRBV12-5 and TRBJ2-2, with D possibly TRBD2 on 5 matching bases. CDR1 is LGHNT, CDR2 FRNRAP, per germline. This CDR3 region has 16 residues. The germline V and J ends were trimmed by 1 base and 1 base, with 10 bases remaining between them. CDR3 protein: CASGLGLSGNTGELFF. Here the CDR3 DNA reads TGTGCTAGTGGTTTGGGTTTGAGCGGGAACACCGGGGAGCTGTTTTTT. Full variable domain (missing parts from reference TRBV12-5 and TRBJ2-2): DARVTQTPRHKVTEMGQEVTMRCQPILGHNTVFWYRQTMMQGLELLAYFRNRAPLDDSGMPKDRFSAEMPDATLATLKIQPSEPRDSAVYFCASGLGLSGNTGELFFGEGSRLTVL.

A single count supports this clone. This specimen includes other DNA sequences encoding the same CDR3. V is TRBV15 and J is TRBJ1-5; TRBD1 agrees at 9 bases. CDR1 and CDR2 (germline): LNHNV, YYDKDF (reference sequence). This CDR3 is 16 amino acids long. The junction had 2 bases not matched to a gene; V was cut back by 0 bases and J by 2 bases. For the CDR3, the DNA is TGTGCCACCAGCAGAGATAGGACAGGGGGCAATCAGCCCCAGCATTTT. The encoded protein is CATSRDRTGGNQPQHF.

This clone appeared a few times. The chain has TRBV15 and TRBJ2-5; a weak D match, TRBD2 (6 bases). The J call may not be correct, given that the DNA end is closer to TRBJ2-7. The germline gives CDR1 LNHNV, CDR2 YYDKDF (reference sequence). This CDR3 has 15 residues. The CDR3 loop reads CATSRDGSWSYEQYF. The CDR3 DNA sequence: TGTGCCACCAGCAGAGACGGGAGTTGGTCCTACGAGCAGTACTTC.

The V and J genes are TRBV6-1 and TRBJ1-5, with D maybe TRBD1 (6 bases). Germline V gene sequence: CDR1 MNHNS, CDR2 SASEGT. The V end lost 0 bases, the J end lost 4 bases, and 10 bases lay between the germline ends. The CDR3 is made up of 15 amino acids. The CDR3 loop reads CASSEAQGQNQPQHF. The CDR3, as DNA: TGTGCCAGCAGTGAAGCACAGGGTCAGAATCAGCCCCAGCATTTT.

The chain joins TRBV12-5 to TRBJ2-5, with D maybe TRBD2 (5 bases). V lost 7 bases, J lost 5 bases, and 17 bases lay in between. The germline V gene encodes CDR1 LGHNT and CDR2 FRNRAP. This CDR3 has 14 residues. The CDR3 region has the DNA TGTGCTAGTGCCCCCGGGTGGGAGCAGGAGACCCAGTACTTC. Encoded protein: CASAPGWEQETQYF.

The chain's CDR3 is CASSLAGGYGYTF. Written as DNA, the CDR3 is TGTGCCAGCAGCTTAGCAGGGGGCTATGGCTACACCTTC. The V call is TRBV7-3, the J call TRBJ1-2; TRBD1 agrees at 7 bases. The CDR3 is 13 amino acids. The V gene end was trimmed by 2 bases and the J gene end by 4 bases; junction bases not matched to a gene: 1. Germline loops: CDR1 SGHTA, CDR2 FQGTGA.

This chain connects TRBV4-2 to TRBJ2-1; 9 bases align to TRBD2. The CDR3 consists of 20 residues. With V trimmed by 0 bases and J by 9 bases, 21 bases remained unmatched. Looked up from germline, CDR1 is LGHNA and CDR2 is YNFKEQ. CDR3 region: CASSQDIGGGRARRRAEQFF. The CDR3 DNA reads as TGTGCCAGCAGCCAAGATATCGGGGGCGGGAGGGCCCGTCGTCGTGCTGAGCAGTTCTTC.

The chain is built from TRBV5-1 and TRBJ2-7; 13 bases agree with TRBD2. This CDR3 contains 15 residues. The trim removed 0 bases at V and 3 bases at J, leaving 0 bases unmatched. Germline CDR1 SGHRS, CDR2 YFSETQ. The CDR3 region has the DNA TGCGCCAGCAGCTTGGGGACTAGCGGGAGCTACGAGCAGTACTTC. As protein: CASSLGTSGSYEQYF.

V and J are TRBV6-5 and TRBJ1-3; D unresolved. The germline V gene encodes CDR1 MNHEY and CDR2 SVGAGI. Between the trimmed V and J ends, which lost 0 bases and 8 bases, there was a span of 11 bases. The CDR3 totals 14 residues. The CDR3 sequence is CASSYSSPGDTIYF. Written as DNA, the CDR3 is TGTGCCAGCAGTTACTCCAGCCCCGGAGACACCATATATTTT.

The V call is TRBV6-1, the J call TRBJ2-7; 9 positions agree with TRBD1. Trimming at V came to 6 bases and at J to 7 bases, leaving 13 bases not matched to a gene. Germline V gene data show CDR1 as MNHNS and CDR2 as SASEGT. The length of the CDR3 is 15 residues. The CDR3 bases are TGTGCCAGCAGCCGAATGGGACAGGGAAAAAGTGAGCAGTACTTC. It is translated as CASSRMGQGKSEQYF.

The chain combines TRBV5-1 with TRBJ2-3; TRBD2 matches 11 bases. J lost 6 bases, V lost 4 bases, and 10 bases had no gene match. This CDR3 region has 16 residues. Germline V gene lookup returns CDR1 SGHRS and CDR2 YFSETQ. In DNA form, the CDR3 reads TGCGCCAGCAGCATCTTAGCGGGAGGGCCGGGGGATACGCAGTATTTT. This translates into CASSILAGGPGDTQYF.

Regarding this clone: The sample has other DNA sequences that encode this CDR3 too. This rearrangement joins TRBV2 to TRBJ1-5; D may be TRBD1 (5 bases). Deletions cut 4 bases from V and 1 base from J, with 5 bases between. Germline loops: CDR1 SNHLY, CDR2 FYNNEI. The CDR3 has 13 amino acids. In DNA, the CDR3 is TGTGCCAGCAGTGGACAGAGCAATCAGCCCCAGCATTTT. This encodes CASSGQSNQPQHF.

This clone was counted once. The V call is TRBV10-3, the J call TRBJ2-3; 12 bases line up with TRBD2. V dropped 10 bases and J dropped 5; count of bases not matched to a gene: 13. The germline V gene has CDR1 ENHRY and CDR2 SYGVKD. The CDR3 totals 16 residues. CDR3 in DNA: TGTGCCACAGGCGGACTAGCGGGGCCGGGGGGAGATACGCAGTATTTT. It yields the protein CATGGLAGPGGDTQYF.

The chain has TRBV6-6 and TRBJ2-5, with 9 nucleotides matching TRBD2. Per the germline V gene, CDR1 is MNHNY and CDR2 is SVGAGI (reference sequence). The trim removed 4 bases at V and 4 bases at J, leaving 10 bases unmatched. The CDR3 is made up of 16 amino acids. CDR3 loop: CASSSGLAPGGETQYF. The CDR3 DNA follows: TGTGCCAGCAGTTCCGGACTAGCGCCAGGGGGAGAGACCCAGTACTTC.

The chain links TRBV5-1 to TRBJ1-2; maybe TRBD1 (5 bases). The germline V and J ends were trimmed by 5 bases and 4 bases, with 15 bases remaining between them. CDR3 length: 14 residues. Germline V gene lookup returns CDR1 SGHRS and CDR2 YFSETQ. CDR3 protein: CASRPWGDSYGYTF. CDR3 nucleotides: TGCGCCAGCAGGCCTTGGGGGGACTCCTATGGCTACACCTTC. The full variable domain, with the rest looked up from reference TRBV5-1 and TRBJ1-2, is KAGVTQTPRYLIKTRGQQVTLSCSPISGHRSVSWYQQTPGQGLQFLFEYFSETQRNKGNFPGRFSGRQFSNSRSEMNVSTLELGDSALYLCASRPWGDSYGYTFGSGTRLTVV.

This clone was observed a handful of times. The rearrangement uses TRBV25-1 and TRBJ1-4; TRBD1 matches 9 bases. The CDR3 length is 14 residues. Trimming at V came to 8 bases and at J to 1 base, leaving 2 bases not matched to a gene. Germline values: CDR1 MGHDK, CDR2 SYGVNS. This chain's CDR3 is CASGDRETNEKLFF. The CDR3 nucleotides are TGTGCCAGCGGGGACAGGGAAACTAATGAAAAACTGTTTTTT.

The gene calls are TRBV5-4 and TRBJ1-5, with D uncertain. V was shortened by 4 bases and J by 0 bases, with 17 bases between the two germline ends. This CDR3 spans 17 amino acids. From germline, CDR1 is SGHNT and CDR2 YYREEE (reference sequence). In nucleotides, the CDR3 is TGTGCCAGCAGCCCTGCCCCGGGAACAGATAGCAATCAGCCCCAGCATTTT. It codes for CASSPAPGTDSNQPQHF.